Below are 8 T cell receptor beta chains sequenced from a single sample in a study of blood T cell repertoires in COVID-19. Measured with immunoSEQ multiplex PCR; TCRdb has only the in-frame clones, and not every one. The top ten clones hold 2.5% to 3% of a sample with 70,000 to 90,000 clones, around two thirds of them seen once. The sample comprised peripheral blood. These receptors came from a human donor with acute or convalescent COVID-19. The donor label of this sample is uncertain.

The chain joins TRBV5-6 to TRBJ2-2, with 8 bases matching TRBD2. The germline gives CDR1 SGHDT, CDR2 YYEEEE. With V trimmed by 0 bases and J by 5 bases, 3 bases remained unmatched. The CDR3 sequence is 15 residues long. The CDR3 nucleotides read TGTGCCAGCAGCTTGGACGGGAGGGGGACCGGGGAGCTGTTTTTT. Its protein product is CASSLDGRGTGELFF.

The chain recombines TRBV6-1 with TRBJ2-7, with 8 bases identical to TRBD2. The CDR3 spans 15 residues. Unmatched junction bases numbered 7, after V lost 3 bases and J lost 3 bases. Germline V gene data show CDR1 as MNHNS and CDR2 as SASEGT. CDR3 region: CASSDAGGAIYEQYF. CDR3 bases: TGTGCCAGCAGTGATGCGGGGGGTGCCATCTACGAGCAGTACTTC.

The genes are TRBV18 and TRBJ2-3; TRBD1 aligns across 11 bases. The CDR3 is 15 amino acids. With V trimmed by 5 bases and J by 4 bases, 5 bases remained unmatched. Germline loops: CDR1 KGHSH, CDR2 LQKENI. Written as DNA, the CDR3 is TGTGCCAGCTCATCTGGACAGGGGGCGGCAGATACGCAGTATTTT. Its translation is CASSSGQGAADTQYF.

This chain connects TRBV19 to TRBJ2-1; 14 bases map to TRBD2. Unmatched junction bases numbered 4, after V lost 2 bases and J lost 7 bases. The germline gives CDR1 LNHDA, CDR2 SQIVND (reference sequence). There are 16 residues in the CDR3. DNA for the CDR3: TGTGCCAGTAGTATAAGGACTAGCGGGAGGAGTAATGAGCAGTTCTTC. It yields the protein CASSIRTSGRSNEQFF.

The rearrangement links TRBV7-2 to TRBJ2-2; no clear D. Trimming removed 3 bases at V and 5 bases at J, with 7 bases between. This CDR3 spans 13 amino acids. Germline V gene lookup returns CDR1 SGHTA and CDR2 FQGNSA. CDR3 coding DNA: TGTGCCAGCAGCTTTTTGAGGACCGGGGAGCTGTTTTTT. Amino acids: CASSFLRTGELFF.

A few counts support this clone. CDR3 protein: CASGLIFNSYEQYV. The CDR3 DNA follows: TGTGCTAGTGGTTTGATTTTCAACTCCTACGAGCAGTACGTC. The genes are TRBV12-5 and TRBJ2-7; no reliable D call. V gave up 2 bases and J gave up 0 bases, with 8 bases separating them. The CDR3 has 14 residues. CDR1 is LGHNT and CDR2 is FRNRAP in the germline V gene.

The chain combines TRBV28 with TRBJ1-4, with 8 bases aligning to TRBD1. Germline-derived CDR1 and CDR2 are MDHEN and SYDVKM. With 5 bases clipped from V and 7 bases from J, the junction kept 6 bases outside the gene matches. This CDR3 has 14 residues. The CDR3 here is CASSTRGLPEKLFF. In DNA, the CDR3 is TGTGCCAGCAGTACCAGGGGGCTACCTGAAAAACTGTTTTTT.

The V gene is TRBV6-5, the J gene TRBJ1-4; TRBD1 aligns across 8 bases. With 6 bases clipped from V and 7 bases from J, the junction kept 7 bases outside the gene matches. CDR3 length: 14 residues. Germline V gives CDR1 MNHEY, CDR2 SVGAGI. The CDR3, as DNA: TGTGCCAGCAGGCCACCAGGGGGCGGTGAAAAACTGTTTTTT. This codes for CASRPPGGGEKLFF.